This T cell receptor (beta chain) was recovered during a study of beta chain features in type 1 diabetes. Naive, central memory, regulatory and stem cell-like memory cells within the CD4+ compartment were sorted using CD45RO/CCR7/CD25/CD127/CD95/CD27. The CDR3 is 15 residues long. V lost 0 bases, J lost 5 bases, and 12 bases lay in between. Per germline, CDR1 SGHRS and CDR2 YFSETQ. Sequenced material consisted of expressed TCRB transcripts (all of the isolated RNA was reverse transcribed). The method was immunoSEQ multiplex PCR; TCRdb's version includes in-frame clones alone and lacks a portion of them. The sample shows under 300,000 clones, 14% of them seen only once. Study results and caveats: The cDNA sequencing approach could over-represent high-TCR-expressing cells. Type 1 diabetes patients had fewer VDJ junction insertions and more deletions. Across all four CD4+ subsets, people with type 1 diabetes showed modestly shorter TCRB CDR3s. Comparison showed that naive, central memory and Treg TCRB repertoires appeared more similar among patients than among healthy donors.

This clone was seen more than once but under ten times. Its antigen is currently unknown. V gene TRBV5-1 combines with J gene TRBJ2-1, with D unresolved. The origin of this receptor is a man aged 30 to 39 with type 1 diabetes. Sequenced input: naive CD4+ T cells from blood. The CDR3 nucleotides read TGCGCCAGCAGCTTGGCACCAATTCCGGACAATGAGCAGTTCTTC. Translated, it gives CASSLAPIPDNEQFF.